This T cell receptor beta chain was identified in a study of T-cell reconstitution after alpha-beta-depleted transplantation in children. The CDR3 extends over 15 amino acids. After removal of 2 bases from V and 3 bases from J, the junction contained 5 bases not matched to a gene. Germline loops: CDR1 SEHNR, CDR2 FQNEAQ (reference sequence). Preparation of the TCRbeta library was carried out with unique molecular identifiers. TCRdb reprocessed the PCR reads with MiXCR, giving one entry per CDR3 protein. The repertoire holds about half a million distinct CDR3 sequences, with 12% as singletons. This clonotype was detected many times.

This receptor was identified in a human donor who donated a stem cell graft to a child with combined immunodeficiency. The rearrangement uses TRBV7-9 and TRBJ2-7; 9 nucleotides agree with TRBD1. This material consisted of PBMCs from the stem cell graft donor, taken from the stem cell graft. CDR3 coding DNA: TGTGCCAGCAGCTTATTACAGGGGGCGAACTACGAGCAGTACTTC. Residues: CASSLLQGANYEQYF.